Listed here are 10 T cell receptor beta chains from one sample, sequenced in a study of cytomegalovirus exposure and HLA in healthy donors (dated by TCRdb to 2016 to 2017). Library preparation was by the immunoSEQ multiplex PCR assay. A mixture of 60 forward primers for TCR Vbeta segments and 13 reverse primers for TCR Jbeta segments was used in the multiplex PCR. The source is immuneACCESS, and TCRdb retained only in-frame sequences with V and J called. Part of the clones is not carried over; for the studies checked, unresolved V genes explain less than half of this, and the remainder is unexplained. The sample table records approximately 90,000 clones; around 80% of these occur just once. The ten largest account for roughly 2% of the sample. The specimen sequenced was PBMCs. The origin of the receptors is a man aged 35 to 55 in good health and CMV-seronegative.

This clone was picked up a small number of times. The chain has TRBV19 and TRBJ2-2, with 9 bases aligning to TRBD1. CDR3 size: 15 residues. J lost 1 base, V lost 5 bases, and 2 bases had no gene match. Germline CDR1 and CDR2: LNHDA and SQIVND (reference sequence). The CDR3, as DNA: TGTGCCAGTAGTTCGGGACAGGGGAACACCGGGGAGCTGTTTTTT. Translation: CASSSGQGNTGELFF.

The chain links TRBV9 to TRBJ2-6, with D perhaps TRBD1 (6 bases). The V end was cut by 4 bases, the J end by 0 bases, with 20 bases between. The germline V gene encodes CDR1 SGDLS and CDR2 YYNGEE. This CDR3 is 19 amino acids long. The CDR3 DNA follows: TGTGCCAGCAGCCCATCACCGGGACAAACGTTCTCTGGGGCCAACGTCCTGACTTTC. It codes for CASSPSPGQTFSGANVLTF.

The rearrangement links TRBV14 to TRBJ1-2; TRBD1 matches 12 bases. The V gene end was trimmed by 4 bases and the J gene end by 2 bases; junction bases not matched to a gene: 5. In germline, CDR1 is SGHDN, CDR2 FVKESK. The CDR3 has 16 amino acids. CDR3 DNA: TGTGCCAGCAGCCGGGACAGGGGGCCTTTAAACTATGGCTACACCTTC. Translation gives CASSRDRGPLNYGYTF.

The chain joins TRBV10-1 to TRBJ2-5, with D possibly matching TRBD1 (6 bases). The germline V and J ends were trimmed by 2 bases and 2 bases, with 6 bases remaining between them. Germline CDR1 and CDR2: WNHNN and SYGVQD (reference sequence). The length of the CDR3 is 13 residues. In nucleotides, the CDR3 is TGCGCCAGCAGTGAGACAGGGCAAGAGACCCAGTACTTC. Translating gives CASSETGQETQYF.

The chain couples TRBV6-1 to TRBJ2-7; D is ambiguous. Germline CDR1 is MNHNS and CDR2 is SASEGT. V shed 3 bases and J shed 0 bases, with 12 bases lying between them. CDR3 length: 15 amino acids. CDR3 amino acids: CASSDLEINSYEQYF. The CDR3 DNA reads as TGTGCCAGCAGTGATTTGGAGATCAACTCCTACGAGCAGTACTTC.

This chain connects TRBV10-1 to TRBJ2-1, with TRBD1 as a possible D gene (6 bases). Germline CDR1 WNHNN, CDR2 SYGVQD (reference sequence). With 1 base removed from V and 7 bases from J, the gap between germline ends came to 14 bases. The CDR3 covers 15 residues. The CDR3 bases are TGCGCCAGCAGTGAGTACTGGGGGCAGGCGAATGAGCAGTTCTTC. This codes for CASSEYWGQANEQFF.

The chain uses TRBV5-1 and TRBJ2-2; 10 bases map to TRBD2. The germline V gene encodes CDR1 SGHRS and CDR2 YFSETQ. V was clipped by 1 base and J by 2 bases; unmatched bases: 5. The CDR3 length is 17 residues. Here the CDR3 DNA reads TGCGCCAGCAGCTTGCTACTAGCGGGGTCCAACACCGGGGAGCTGTTTTTT. Its translation is CASSLLLAGSNTGELFF.

The rearrangement uses TRBV6-1 and TRBJ1-3, with D unclear. CDR3 length equals 17 residues. V lost 4 bases and J lost 0, with 16 bases in between. From germline, CDR1 is MNHNS and CDR2 SASEGT. CDR3 DNA sequence: TGTGCCAGCAGTGCGAGACTTGTGCTTTTCTCTGGAAACACCATATATTTT. This gives the protein CASSARLVLFSGNTIYF.

This rearrangement joins TRBV30 to TRBJ2-5; 11 bases fit TRBD2. Trimming cost V 1 base and J 7 bases; bases outside gene matches: 11. The CDR3 sequence is 16 residues long. Germline loops: CDR1 GTSNPN, CDR2 SVGIG (reference sequence). CDR3 sequence reads: CAWSAPIAGGLGTQYF. DNA for the CDR3: TGTGCCTGGAGTGCCCCGATAGCGGGAGGGCTGGGGACCCAGTACTTC.

The chain recombines TRBV29-1 with TRBJ2-3, with 14 bases identical to TRBD2. Germline loops: CDR1 SQVTM, CDR2 ANQGSEA. The V gene end was trimmed by 6 bases and the J gene end by 6 bases; junction bases not matched to a gene: 20. CDR3 length equals 19 residues. The DNA of the CDR3 is TGCAGCGTAAAGTGGCCTGGAGGGACTAGCGGGGGTCAGGCGGATACGCAGTATTTT. It codes for CSVKWPGGTSGGQADTQYF.